The sequence of this T cell receptor beta chain was determined in a study of post-analysis software for immune sequencing data. As regards this clonotype: Its matching antigen is unknown.

Germline CDR1 SQVTM, CDR2 ANQGSEA. V lost 1 base, J lost 7 bases, and 16 bases lay in between. The CDR3 is 14 amino acids. Prepared libraries of TCR beta cDNA carried unique molecular identifiers. Each CDR3 protein is one row after TCRdb ran MiXCR on the PCR reads. Here the sample spans about 500,000 distinct CDR3 sequences, less than 45% being singletons. General study points: With TRBV5-6, TRBV5-1 and TRBV20-1 included, about five TRBV segments were more frequent in patients than in controls.

Material: blood. The TCR sequence derives from a girl between 10 and 17 years old with multiple sclerosis. The chain has TRBV29-1 and TRBJ1-2, with D maybe TRBD1 (5 bases). CDR3 coding DNA: TGCAGCGTTGAAGTGGGCCGCAGGGTCGGTGGCTACACCTTC. Residues: CSVEVGRRVGGYTF.